This is a list of T cell receptor beta chains from one sample in a study of cytomegalovirus exposure and HLA in healthy donors. The table came from immunoSEQ multiplex PCR; TCRdb's copy has only in-frame clones and leaves some out. The repertoire holds roughly 180,000 clones, around 85% seen once, with roughly 9.3% in the top ten. Sequencing input: PBMCs. The receptor set was obtained from a man between 18 and 35 years old in good health and CMV-seropositive. Each CDR3 is given without its conserved first and last residue. The D gene is left open where the match is weak. Not all rows give a size; the values are once, few, many and, for expanded clones, a class.

D	V	size	J	CDR3
.	TRBV12-5	.	TRBJ1-1	ASGLVVWGQRNEAF
TRBD2	TRBV6-1	.	TRBJ2-7	ASRPRGGGTYEQY
.	TRBV6-1	.	TRBJ2-3	ASSEALRRADTQY
.	TRBV13	.	TRBJ2-7	ASSLLSTYEQY
TRBD2	TRBV2	.	TRBJ2-1	ASSEALGLAGEGEQF
TRBD1	TRBV7-9	.	TRBJ2-7	SSSLSRQGYEQY
TRBD2	TRBV9	once	TRBJ2-1	ASSHIPGLAGASSYNEQF
.	TRBV30	once	TRBJ1-6	AWRIMDSKASPLH
.	TRBV9	.	TRBJ1-2	ASSATTGNYGYT
.	TRBV9	.	TRBJ2-2	ASSAPPGRGGNTGELF
TRBD1	TRBV19	.	TRBJ2-6	ASSIYRTGISGANVLT
.	TRBV9	.	TRBJ1-2	ASSVGWFNSNGYT
TRBD1	TRBV4-3	.	TRBJ1-2	ASSQAGTGAYGYT
.	TRBV10-3	.	TRBJ2-1	AISEDTGLNEQF
.	TRBV19	.	TRBJ1-4	ASSITGEKLF
.	TRBV27	many	TRBJ1-5	ASSPNRINSNQPQH
TRBD2	TRBV4-1	.	TRBJ2-5	ASSQGPVAGGKETQY
.	TRBV30	.	TRBJ1-3	AWHPRSSGNTIY
.	TRBV4-1	.	TRBJ2-5	ASSQDRETQY
TRBD1	TRBV14	.	TRBJ1-2	ASSQLRTGGVLYGYT
TRBD2	TRBV2	.	TRBJ2-5	AGGTSGGVGTQY
TRBD1	TRBV5-1	.	TRBJ1-2	ASSSLNQGANGYT
TRBD2	TRBV9	.	TRBJ2-1	ASSPGLAGDEQF
.	TRBV12-1	.	TRBJ1-3	ASSSRQGTSGNTIY
TRBD1	TRBV29-1	.	TRBJ2-3	SVGQGGDTQY
TRBD1	TRBV27	.	TRBJ1-2	ASSVDRGIGYT
TRBD1	TRBV6-5	once	TRBJ1-2	ASSSAGTDFGYT
TRBD2	TRBV2	.	TRBJ2-5	ASRASGGAPETQY
.	TRBV25-1	few	TRBJ2-2	ASSAYAGYDTGELF
.	TRBV2	.	TRBJ1-5	ASSPPVGPQH
TRBD1	TRBV10-3	.	TRBJ1-3	AISQGGGNTIY
.	TRBV5-1	.	TRBJ1-5	ASSLGGAPGGNQPQH
.	TRBV9	.	TRBJ2-3	ASSPQRNTQY
.	TRBV5-6	.	TRBJ1-6	ASRRQFNSPPH
.	TRBV18	.	TRBJ1-4	ASSPSNEKLF
.	TRBV30	.	TRBJ1-1	AWSVTRNTEAF
TRBD1	TRBV6-5	.	TRBJ2-5	ASEGTGGQETQY
TRBD1	TRBV5-1	few	TRBJ1-5	ASSSTGGGQPQH
.	TRBV4-1	.	TRBJ1-1	ASSQDSNTEAF
.	TRBV7-7	few	TRBJ1-1	ASSLAQGTEAF
.	TRBV6-4	few	TRBJ2-6	ASSQRLGANVLT
TRBD2	TRBV9	.	TRBJ2-5	ASADGGYQETQY
.	TRBV29-1	.	TRBJ1-1	SVAGTGIEAF
.	TRBV9	.	TRBJ2-2	ASSVLSGELF